This passage covers 25 T cell receptor delta chains from one sample sequenced in a study of Vδ1+ human thymocytes. Study-wide results and limits: Thymic TRG and TRD repertoires appeared highly polyclonal, with Gaussian CDR3 length distributions.

For these TCRs, the target antigens are not known. Extracted RNA was reverse transcribed into cDNA. CDR3 amplicons came from multiplex PCR with pooled V-gene forward and constant-region reverse primers. TCRdb redid clone calling on the multiplex PCR reads using CATT. The sample includes around 19,000 delta-chain clones, about 8% seen only once; the top ten take 0.85% to 1%. The source material was Vdelta1+ gamma-delta thymocytes from the thymus. Specified subset: FACS-sorted CD3+ TCRalphabeta- TCRVdelta1+ TCRVdelta2- thymocytes. These receptors were obtained from a child under two years old who had congenital heart surgery.

About this clone itself: Other nucleotide sequences in the sample specify the same CDR3. The chain employs TRDV1 and TRDJ1; D not certain. The CDR3 has 12 amino acids. Germline V gene sequence: CDR1 TSWWSYY, CDR2 QGS. V lost 2 bases, J lost 6 bases, and 7 bases lay in between. Here the CDR3 reads CALGEGGHKLIF. In nucleotides, the CDR3 is TGTGCTCTTGGGGAAGGAGGTCATAAACTCATCTTT.

The sample holds a few counts of this clone. A junction end diverges from the germline sequence, so it may reflect a read error. The rearrangement uses TRDV1 and TRDJ1; no clear D gene. Germline CDR1 TSWWSYY, CDR2 QGS. The CDR3 sequence is 12 residues long. Here the CDR3 DNA reads TGTGCTCTTGGGGAAGCGGCCGATAAACTCATCTTC. Translating gives CALGEAADKLIF.

The sample holds a few counts of this clone. V is TRDV2 and J is TRDJ1; 8 bases agree with TRDD3. Germline V gene sequence: CDR1 GEAIGNYY, CDR2 EKD. V shed 0 bases and J 3 bases; nucleotides not matched to a gene: 14. This CDR3 spans 18 amino acids. The DNA of the CDR3 is TGTGCCTGTGACACCTACGGATACTGGGGGGTTGTCTCCGATAAACTCATCTTT. Its translation: CACDTYGYWGVVSDKLIF.

The J gene is TRDJ1, the V gene TRDV1; TRDD3 matches at 12 bases. Germline V gene lookup returns CDR1 TSWWSYY and CDR2 QGS. The J segment lost 7 bases and the V segment lost 1 base, leaving 7 bases of the junction unmatched. The CDR3 has 16 amino acids. The CDR3 reads CALGEPATGGYPKLIF. Here the CDR3 DNA reads TGTGCTCTTGGGGAACCCGCGACTGGGGGATACCCTAAACTCATCTTT.

This chain connects TRDV1 to TRDJ1, with TRDD3 matching over 10 bases. Germline V CDR1 and CDR2: TSWWSYY, QGS. The trim removed 6 bases at V and 1 base at J, leaving 32 bases unmatched. This CDR3 is built from 24 residues. For the CDR3, the DNA is TGTGCTCTTGGAGAGAAGGGGCGGCCCCCCGAGGTCGACAGGGGGATACGGTCCACCGATAAACTCATCTTT. Residues: CALGEKGRPPEVDRGIRSTDKLIF.

The gene calls are TRDV1 and TRDJ1, with D perhaps matching TRDD2 or TRDD3 (6 bases each). Germline V gene data show CDR1 as TSWWSYY and CDR2 as QGS. The length of the CDR3 is 19 residues. V dropped 3 bases and J dropped 0 bases, with 23 bases sitting between them. The CDR3 bases are TGTGCTCTTGGGGACCCGCCGCCTTCCGGGGATCCGTACACCGATAAACTCATCTTT. It is translated as CALGDPPPSGDPYTDKLIF.

The chain couples TRDV1 to TRDJ1; TRDD3 might be the D (6 bases). Trimming stripped 1 base from V and 0 bases from J, with 27 bases between. The CDR3 consists of 21 residues. Germline loops: CDR1 TSWWSYY, CDR2 QGS. CDR3 sequence (DNA): TGTGCTCTTGGGGAACCACGTTCTCCTCTTGGGGGCCTTCTCTACACCGATAAACTCATCTTT. Residues: CALGEPRSPLGGLLYTDKLIF.

The chain links TRDV1 to TRDJ1; D unresolved. Germline CDR1 reads TSWWSYY; CDR2 reads QGS. The CDR3 runs 15 residues. V was trimmed by 3 bases and J by 0 bases, leaving 11 bases between them. The CDR3 DNA reads TGTGCTCTTGGGGAGCGAAGGGCGTACACCGATAAACTCATCTTT. Translation gives CALGERRAYTDKLIF.

This clone was observed a few times. The chain recombines TRDV1 with TRDJ1; maybe TRDD3 (6 bases). CDR1 TSWWSYY and CDR2 QGS come from the germline V gene. Trimming pared 2 bases from V and 0 bases from J, leaving 28 bases between. CDR3 length: 21 amino acids. The DNA of the CDR3 is TGTGCTCTTGGGGAAATGGAGGCCCTACCTTTTACTGGGAGGTACACCGATAAACTCATCTTT. Its translation: CALGEMEALPFTGRYTDKLIF.

This clone showed up just a few times. This sequence joins TRDV1 and TRDJ1; no definite D call. Trimming took off 9 bases at V and 0 bases at J, with 14 bases between the two ends. Germline V gene lookup returns CDR1 TSWWSYY and CDR2 QGS. There are 14 residues in the CDR3. CDR3 bases: TGTGCTCTCGCCATTCGTGGATACACCGATAAACTCATCTTT. It specifies CALAIRGYTDKLIF.

The rearrangement links TRDV1 to TRDJ1; D is undetermined. Trimming removed 2 bases at V and 11 bases at J, with 24 bases between. Germline values: CDR1 TSWWSYY, CDR2 QGS. The CDR3 is 16 residues long. Here the CDR3 DNA reads TGTGCTCTTGGGGAATTTCTCTTCTCCCCAATTTGTAAGCTCATCTTT. Residues: CALGEFLFSPICKLIF.

Sample share makes this clone medium-sized. The chain combines TRDV2 with TRDJ1; TRDD3 aligns across 8 bases. Trimming removed 3 bases from V and 4 bases from J; junction bases left unmatched: 15. Germline-derived CDR1 and CDR2 are GEAIGNYY and EKD. The CDR3 totals 17 residues. This CDR3 is CACDVILGVKRSDKLIF. CDR3 nucleotide sequence: TGTGCCTGTGACGTTATACTGGGGGTAAAGAGAAGCGATAAACTCATCTTT.

The chain links TRDV1 to TRDJ1; the D gene is possibly TRDD3 (6 bases). Germline lookup yields CDR1 TSWWSYY and CDR2 QGS. The germline V and J ends were trimmed by 0 bases and 0 bases, with 14 bases remaining between them. The CDR3 has 17 residues. The CDR3 bases are TGTGCTCTTGGGGAACTCGGGGGACCAAGTTACACCGATAAACTCATCTTT. Its translation: CALGELGGPSYTDKLIF.

This clone is medium-sized within its sample. Distinct nucleotide sequences in the sample also encode this CDR3. The rearrangement uses TRDV1 and TRDJ1; unclear D gene. The V gene lost 2 bases and the J gene lost 6 bases, with 10 bases spanning the gap. This CDR3 has 13 amino acids. Germline V gene lookup returns CDR1 TSWWSYY and CDR2 QGS. The CDR3 bases are TGTGCTCTTGGGGAAGGGCCTCGTTATAAACTCATCTTT. Protein: CALGEGPRYKLIF.

This clone was recorded a few times. The genes are TRDV1 and TRDJ1, with 12 bases that match TRDD3. There are 21 residues in the CDR3. Trimming at V came to 6 bases and at J to 1 base, leaving 21 bases not matched to a gene. Germline V lookup: CDR1 TSWWSYY, CDR2 QGS. The CDR3 DNA is TGTGCTCTTGGAGGGGCCTTCCTACCTTACTGGGGGATACTGAGCACCGATAAACTCATCTTT. It yields the protein CALGGAFLPYWGILSTDKLIF.

This clone was detected a few times. The chain carries TRDV1 and TRDJ1; the match to TRDD3 covers 12 bases. The junction had 18 bases not matched to a gene; V was cut back by 0 bases and J by 7 bases. The CDR3 covers 20 residues. CDR1 is TSWWSYY and CDR2 is QGS in the germline V gene. CDR3 bases: TGTGCTCTTGGGGAACTGTCGGGCTGGGGGATACGACCCCCCTGTGGTAAACTCATCTTT. This sequence encodes CALGELSGWGIRPPCGKLIF.

The J gene is TRDJ1, the V gene TRDV1, with TRDD3 matching over 10 bases. TCRdb supplies no J gene; here it was assigned by aligning the nucleotide sequence to germline. From germline, CDR1 is TSWWSYY and CDR2 QGS. Trimming at V came to 4 bases and at J to 2 bases, leaving 13 bases not matched to a gene. This CDR3 has 18 amino acids. The CDR3 nucleotides read TGTGCTCTTGGGGCAAGCAACGCTGGGGGATATGCGACCGATAAACTCATCTTT. The encoded protein is CALGASNAGGYATDKLIF.

V gene TRDV1 combines with J gene TRDJ1, with TRDD3 matching 10 bases. CDR1 and CDR2 (germline): TSWWSYY, QGS. The ends lost 0 bases at V and 3 bases at J; junction bases unmatched: 16. There are 20 residues in the CDR3. CDR3 sequence reads: CALGELGLPTSWGIADKLIF. DNA of the CDR3: TGTGCTCTTGGGGAACTTGGCCTACCTACTAGCTGGGGGATAGCCGATAAACTCATCTTT.

The V gene was left uncalled, and the J gene is TRDJ1; no check of the table's D call, TRDD3, against the DNA was made. The CDR3 spans 16 residues. The CDR3 here is CALGEPSKSTADKLIF. As DNA, the CDR3 is TGTGCTCTTGGGGAACCCTCCAAATCTACCGCCGATAAACTCATCTTT.

The table lists this clone with a few counts. The junction departs from the called germline gene at one end, perhaps through a read error. The chain employs TRDV1 and TRDJ1; tentatively, D is TRDD3 (5 bases). Germline-derived CDR1 and CDR2 are TSWWSYY and QGS. This CDR3 spans 16 amino acids. The CDR3 spells CALGEFHTTHTDKPIF. For the CDR3, the DNA is TGTGCTCTTGGGGAATTTCATACGACGCACACCGATAAACCCATCTTT.

J is TRDJ2 and V is TRDV1; 10 nucleotides align to TRDD3. Germline CDR1 and CDR2: TSWWSYY and QGS. V lost 5 bases, J lost 4 bases, and 13 bases stayed unmatched. The CDR3 runs to 18 residues. The CDR3 is CALGKGYELGDPTAQLFF. Written as DNA, the CDR3 is TGTGCTCTTGGGAAGGGGTACGAACTGGGGGATCCGACAGCACAACTCTTCTTT.

The table lists this clone with a few counts. The rearrangement joins TRDV1 to TRDJ1; maybe TRDD3 (5 bases). V was shortened by 2 bases and J by 6 bases, with 19 bases between the two germline ends. Germline CDR1 reads TSWWSYY; CDR2 reads QGS. The CDR3 is made up of 16 amino acids. The CDR3 sequence: CALGEFVCTGNHKLIF. In nucleotides, the CDR3 is TGTGCTCTTGGGGAATTTGTCTGTACTGGCAACCATAAACTCATCTTT.

This clone was seen a few times. Other DNA sequences in this sample translate to the same CDR3. This chain connects TRDV1 to TRDJ1; 8 nucleotides agree with TRDD3. There are 14 residues in the CDR3. J was trimmed by 8 bases and V by 4 bases; bases with no gene match: 9. Germline V CDR1 and CDR2: TSWWSYY, QGS. CDR3 coding DNA: TGTGCTCTTGGGGTCCCCACTGGGGGCCAGAAACTCATCTTT. Amino acid sequence: CALGVPTGGQKLIF.

The rearrangement uses TRDV1 and TRDJ1, with D unresolved. TCRdb records no J gene; here it was assigned by comparing the DNA to germline. This CDR3 comprises 12 residues. V lost 4 bases and J 4 bases, leaving 7 bases between the germline ends. CDR1 TSWWSYY and CDR2 QGS come from the germline V gene. The CDR3 loop reads CALGGDYDKLIF. Written as DNA, the CDR3 is TGTGCTCTTGGGGGAGACTACGATAAACTCATCTTT.

This chain joins TRDV1 and TRDJ1; 11 bases are a match to TRDD3. Germline matching of the DNA provided the J gene here, since TCRdb leaves it blank. Germline V CDR1 and CDR2: TSWWSYY, QGS. V lost 3 bases and J lost 3; bases outside the gene matches: 12. The CDR3 is made up of 18 amino acids. DNA of the CDR3: TGTGCTCTTGGGGACTACACCCCTGGGGGATACAGGGCCGATAAACTCATCTTT. Translated, it gives CALGDYTPGGYRADKLIF.